The clone carrying this TCR beta chain was found a few times. Sequenced by immunoSEQ multiplex PCR; TCRdb stores in-frame clones only, minus some. The table includes fewer than 65,000 clones, roughly 86% detected once. The data belong to a study of technical replicates of blood from several donors. The CDR3 runs to 16 residues. The chain employs TRBV21-1 and TRBJ1-1. TRBV21-1 is marked as a pseudogene. Input material: PBMCs. This receptor was taken from a human donor in good health. Some clones in this sample may be carry-over from other donors' samples. CDR3 loop: CASSKDGGNGDTEAFF. In DNA, the CDR3 is TGTGCCAGCAGCAAAGACGGCGGGAACGGGGACACTGAAGCTTTCTTT.